This TCR beta chain was identified during a study of esophageal squamous cell carcinoma under preoperative chemotherapy. Study details: Both tumor-infiltrating lymphocytes and peripheral blood T cells had their TCR repertoires profiled. Study-wide findings and caveats: Paclitaxel-nedaplatin therapy caused immediate, substantial clonotype frequency changes. After treatment, tumor-infiltrating lymphocytes apparently came partly from blood T cells. Peripheral T cells showed a significant TCR diversity increase after chemotherapy, unlike tumor-infiltrating lymphocytes.

TCRdb analysed the PCR reads with MiXCR anew, one entry per CDR3 protein. Found here are approximately 15,000 distinct CDR3 sequences, over 55% of them singletons; the top ten hold about 53%. The CDR3 loop spans 16 amino acids. Turning to this clonotype: Its matching antigen is unknown. Germline is not matched at one junction end, which may reflect a read error.

Time point meaning: before preoperative PTX-NDP chemotherapy. The specimen was taken from a patient given preoperative chemotherapy. This chain links TRBV12-3 or TRBV12-4 with TRBJ2-3, with a possible D match to TRBD2 (6 bases). The sequence derives from a human donor with esophageal squamous cell carcinoma. The donor label of this sample is uncertain. CDR3 sequence reads: CASRGYGRGGTETQYF. The CDR3 nucleotides are TGTGCCAGCAGGGGTTACGGGCGGGGAGGCACAGAGACGCAGTATTTC.